This passage covers 2 T cell receptor beta chains from one sample sequenced in a study of blood T cell repertoires in COVID-19. Here immunoSEQ multiplex PCR was the method, and the copy in TCRdb shows in-frame clones only, minus some. The sample shows approximately 230,000 clones, approximately 90% of them seen only once. The sample comprised PBMCs or T cells enriched from blood (not recorded which). These receptors were taken from a woman in her late teens or twenties who had recovered from COVID-19.

The rearrangement joins TRBV5-6 to TRBJ1-2; D perhaps matches TRBD1 (5 bases). The CDR3 extends over 17 amino acids. V lost 0 bases and J lost 0, with 15 bases in between. Germline V gives CDR1 SGHDT, CDR2 YYEEEE. Here the CDR3 DNA reads TGTGCCAGCAGCTTGGATCAGGGTTTAAGGGCTAACTATGGCTACACCTTC. This sequence encodes CASSLDQGLRANYGYTF. The full variable domain, rest sourced from reference TRBV5-6 and TRBJ1-2, is DAGVTQSPTHLIKTRGQQVTLRCSPKSGHDTVSWYQQALGQGPQFIFQYYEEEERQRGNFPDRFSGHQFPNYSSELNVNALLLGDSALYLCASSLDQGLRANYGYTFGSGTRLTVV.

The V gene is TRBV28, the J gene TRBJ2-2; the D is unclear. CDR3 length: 15 amino acids. Trimming stripped 7 bases from V and 0 bases from J, with 12 bases between. The germline V gene encodes CDR1 MDHEN and CDR2 SYDVKM. This CDR3 is CASTLYGANTGELFF. CDR3 DNA: TGTGCCAGCACCCTCTACGGAGCGAACACCGGGGAGCTGTTTTTT.